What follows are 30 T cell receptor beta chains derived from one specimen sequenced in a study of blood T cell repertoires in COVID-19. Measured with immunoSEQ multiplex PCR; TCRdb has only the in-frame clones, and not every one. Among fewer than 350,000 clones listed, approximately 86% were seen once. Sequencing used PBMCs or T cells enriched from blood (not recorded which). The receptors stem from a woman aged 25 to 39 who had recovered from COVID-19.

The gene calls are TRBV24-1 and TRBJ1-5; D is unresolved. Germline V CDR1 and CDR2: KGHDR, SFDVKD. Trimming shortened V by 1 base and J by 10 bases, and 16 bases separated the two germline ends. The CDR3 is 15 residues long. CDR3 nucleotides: TGTGCCACCAGTGATTTTGGAGCTTTAGTCAGCCCCCAGCATTTT. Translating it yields CATSDFGALVSPQHF.

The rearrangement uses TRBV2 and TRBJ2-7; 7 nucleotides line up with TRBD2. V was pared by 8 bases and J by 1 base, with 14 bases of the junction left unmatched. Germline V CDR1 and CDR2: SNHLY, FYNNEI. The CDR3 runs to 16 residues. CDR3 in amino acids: CASHRGKRDLSYEQYF. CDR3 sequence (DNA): TGTGCCAGCCATAGGGGCAAGCGGGACCTTTCCTACGAGCAGTACTTC.

In DNA form, the CDR3 reads TGTGCCAGCAGCCTGGTGGGCCAGCCCAACTATGGCTACACCTTC. Translating gives CASSLVGQPNYGYTF. The chain links TRBV7-9 to TRBJ1-2; no clear D. The V gene's germline CDR1 is SEHNR and CDR2 FQNEAQ (reference sequence). There are 15 residues in the CDR3. The V gene lost 5 bases and the J gene lost 2 bases, with 15 bases spanning the gap.

DNA for the CDR3: TGCGCCAGCAGCTTGAACTCAGGGAGCAATCAGCCCCAGCATTTT. It yields the protein CASSLNSGSNQPQHF. The chain carries TRBV5-1 and TRBJ1-5, with D tentatively TRBD1 (5 bases). The CDR3 loop spans 15 amino acids. V lost 1 base, J lost 1 base, and 9 bases lay in between. Germline loops: CDR1 SGHRS, CDR2 YFSETQ. The full variable domain, rest sourced from reference TRBV5-1 and TRBJ1-5, is KAGVTQTPRYLIKTRGQQVTLSCSPISGHRSVSWYQQTPGQGLQFLFEYFSETQRNKGNFPGRFSGRQFSNSRSEMNVSTLELGDSALYLCASSLNSGSNQPQHFGDGTRLSIL.

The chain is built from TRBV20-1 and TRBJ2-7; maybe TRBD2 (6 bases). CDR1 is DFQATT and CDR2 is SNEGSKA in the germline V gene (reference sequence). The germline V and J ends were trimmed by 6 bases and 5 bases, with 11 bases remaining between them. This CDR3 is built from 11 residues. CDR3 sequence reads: CSARLVNEQYF. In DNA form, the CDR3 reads TGCAGTGCAAGACTAGTGAACGAGCAGTACTTC.

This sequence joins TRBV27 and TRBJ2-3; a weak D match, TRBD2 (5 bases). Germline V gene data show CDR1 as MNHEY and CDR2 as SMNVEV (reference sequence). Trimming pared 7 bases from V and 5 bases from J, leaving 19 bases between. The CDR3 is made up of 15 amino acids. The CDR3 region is CASTSAGLLGDTQYF. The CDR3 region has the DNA TGTGCCAGCACTTCGGCAGGACTTTTGGGAGATACGCAGTATTTT.

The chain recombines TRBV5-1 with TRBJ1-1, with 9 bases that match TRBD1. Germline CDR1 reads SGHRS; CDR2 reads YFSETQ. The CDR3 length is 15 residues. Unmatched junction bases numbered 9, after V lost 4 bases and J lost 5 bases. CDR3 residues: CASSRTGQGLTEAFF. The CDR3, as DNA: TGCGCCAGCAGCCGTACGGGACAGGGATTAACTGAAGCTTTCTTT.

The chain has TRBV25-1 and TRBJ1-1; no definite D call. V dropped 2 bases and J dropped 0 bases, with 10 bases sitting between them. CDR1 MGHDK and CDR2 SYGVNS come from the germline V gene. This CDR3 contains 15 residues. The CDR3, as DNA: TGTGCCAGCAGTGAAACCCAGGCTATGAACACTGAAGCTTTCTTT. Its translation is CASSETQAMNTEAFF.

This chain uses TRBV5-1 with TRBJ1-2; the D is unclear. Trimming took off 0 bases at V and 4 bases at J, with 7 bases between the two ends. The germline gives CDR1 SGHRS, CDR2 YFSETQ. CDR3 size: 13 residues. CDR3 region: CASSLDTPYGYTF. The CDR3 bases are TGCGCCAGCAGCTTGGACACCCCCTATGGCTACACCTTC.

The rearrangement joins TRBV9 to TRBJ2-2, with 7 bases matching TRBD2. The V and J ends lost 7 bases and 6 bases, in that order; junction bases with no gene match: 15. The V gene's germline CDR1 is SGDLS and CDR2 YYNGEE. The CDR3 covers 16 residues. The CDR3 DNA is TGTGCCAGCTCGGGGGGAGGGCCCTCGGGGGCCGGGGAGCTGTTTTTT. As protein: CASSGGGPSGAGELFF.

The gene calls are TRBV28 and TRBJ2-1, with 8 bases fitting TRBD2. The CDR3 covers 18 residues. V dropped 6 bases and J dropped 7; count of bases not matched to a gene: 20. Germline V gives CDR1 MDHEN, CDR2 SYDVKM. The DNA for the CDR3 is TGTGCCAGCAGCGCCTTAGGGTTGTTAGCGGGGAGTTTAAATGAGCAGTTCTTC. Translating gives CASSALGLLAGSLNEQFF. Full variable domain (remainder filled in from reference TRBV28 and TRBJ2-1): DVKVTQSSRYLVKRTGEKVFLECVQDMDHENMFWYRQDPGLGLRLIYFSYDVKMKEKGDIPEGYSVSREKKERFSLILESASTNQTSMYLCASSALGLLAGSLNEQFFGPGTRLTVL.

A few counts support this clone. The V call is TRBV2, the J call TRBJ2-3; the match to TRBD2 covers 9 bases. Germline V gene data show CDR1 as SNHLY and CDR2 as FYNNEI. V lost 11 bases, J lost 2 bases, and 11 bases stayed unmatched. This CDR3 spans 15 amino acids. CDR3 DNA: TGTGCCCGAGGGTCTCTAGCGGGGCCCACAGATACGCAGTATTTT. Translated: CARGSLAGPTDTQYF.

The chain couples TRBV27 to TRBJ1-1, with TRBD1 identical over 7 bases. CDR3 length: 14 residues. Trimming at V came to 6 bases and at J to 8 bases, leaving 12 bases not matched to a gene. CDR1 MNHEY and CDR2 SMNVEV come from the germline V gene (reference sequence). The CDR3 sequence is CASSSLGGHREAFF. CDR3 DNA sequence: TGTGCCAGCAGCTCCTTAGGGGGCCACAGGGAAGCTTTCTTT.

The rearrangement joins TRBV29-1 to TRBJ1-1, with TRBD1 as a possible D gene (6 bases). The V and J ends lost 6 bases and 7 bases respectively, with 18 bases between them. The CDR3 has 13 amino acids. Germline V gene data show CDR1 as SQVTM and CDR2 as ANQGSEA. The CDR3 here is CSVGKDSFYEAFF. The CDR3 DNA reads TGCAGCGTGGGGAAGGACAGTTTTTATGAAGCTTTCTTT.

As DNA, the CDR3 is TGTGCCACCAGTGATCCCGACACGTTCGGAGAAAAACTGTTTTTT. Protein sequence: CATSDPDTFGEKLFF. V usage is TRBV24-1 and J usage is TRBJ1-4; no reliable D call. Germline CDR1 is KGHDR and CDR2 is SFDVKD. V was cut by 3 bases and J by 8 bases, with 15 bases left in between. This CDR3 is built from 15 residues.

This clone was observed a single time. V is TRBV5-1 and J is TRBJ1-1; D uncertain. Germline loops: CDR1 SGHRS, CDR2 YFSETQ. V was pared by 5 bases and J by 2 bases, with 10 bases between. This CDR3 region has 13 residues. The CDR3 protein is CASRVQSNTEAFF. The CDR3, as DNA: TGCGCCAGCAGGGTCCAGTCTAACACTGAAGCTTTCTTT.

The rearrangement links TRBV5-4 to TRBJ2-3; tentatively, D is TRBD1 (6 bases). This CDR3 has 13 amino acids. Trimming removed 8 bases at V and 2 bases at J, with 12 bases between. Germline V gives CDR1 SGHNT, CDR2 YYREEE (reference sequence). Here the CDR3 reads CASRTVFTDTQYF. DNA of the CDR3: TGTGCCAGTAGGACAGTTTTCACAGATACGCAGTATTTT.

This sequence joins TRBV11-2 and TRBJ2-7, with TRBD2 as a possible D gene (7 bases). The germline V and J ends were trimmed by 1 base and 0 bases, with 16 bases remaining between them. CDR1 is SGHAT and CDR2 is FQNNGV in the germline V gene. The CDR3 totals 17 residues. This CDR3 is CASSLAGGGAGSYEQYF. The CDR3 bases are TGTGCCAGCAGCTTAGCAGGTGGGGGGGCAGGCTCCTACGAGCAGTACTTC.

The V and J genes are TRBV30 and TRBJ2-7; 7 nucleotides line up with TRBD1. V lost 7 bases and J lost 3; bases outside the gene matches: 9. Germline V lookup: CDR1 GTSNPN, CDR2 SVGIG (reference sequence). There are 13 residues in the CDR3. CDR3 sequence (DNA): TGTGCCTCCCCGACAGGGTTTGGCTACGAGCAGTACTTC. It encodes CASPTGFGYEQYF.

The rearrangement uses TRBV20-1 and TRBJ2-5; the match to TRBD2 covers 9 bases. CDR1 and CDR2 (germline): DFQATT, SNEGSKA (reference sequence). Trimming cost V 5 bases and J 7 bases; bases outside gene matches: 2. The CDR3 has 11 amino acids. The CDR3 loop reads CSAPTSGTQYF. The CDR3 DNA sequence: TGCAGTGCTCCGACTAGCGGGACCCAGTACTTC.

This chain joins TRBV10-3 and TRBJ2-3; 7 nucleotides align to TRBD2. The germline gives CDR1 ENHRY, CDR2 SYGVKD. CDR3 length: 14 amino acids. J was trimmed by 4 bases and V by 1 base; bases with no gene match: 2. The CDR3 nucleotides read TGTGCCATCAGTGAGTGGGGGGGGGCAGATACGCAGTATTTT. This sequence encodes CAISEWGGADTQYF.

The CDR3 loop reads CASSYSGFEEKLFF. CDR3 nucleotide sequence: TGTGCCAGCAGCTACAGTGGTTTTGAAGAAAAACTGTTTTTT. The chain combines TRBV11-2 with TRBJ1-4; D unclear. The CDR3 totals 14 residues. V was trimmed by 4 bases and J by 8 bases, leaving 14 bases between them. The germline V gene encodes CDR1 SGHAT and CDR2 FQNNGV.

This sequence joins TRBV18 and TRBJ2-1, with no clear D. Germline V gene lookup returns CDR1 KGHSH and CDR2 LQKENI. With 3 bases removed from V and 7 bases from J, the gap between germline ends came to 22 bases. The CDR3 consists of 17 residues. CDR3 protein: CASSPAVQRRSLNEQFF. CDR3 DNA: TGTGCCAGCTCACCTGCGGTACAAAGACGGAGTTTAAATGAGCAGTTCTTC. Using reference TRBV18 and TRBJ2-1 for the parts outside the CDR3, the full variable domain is NAGVMQNPRHLVRRRGQEARLRCSPMKGHSHVYWYRQLPEEGLKFMVYLQKENIIDESGMPKERFSAEFPKEGPSILRIQQVVRGDSAAYFCASSPAVQRRSLNEQFFGPGTRLTVL.

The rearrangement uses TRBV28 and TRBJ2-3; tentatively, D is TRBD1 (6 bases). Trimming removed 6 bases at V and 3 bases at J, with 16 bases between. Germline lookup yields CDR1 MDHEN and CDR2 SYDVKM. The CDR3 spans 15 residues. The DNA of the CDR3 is TGTGCCAGCAGCTTCGGGCCAAGGGGGACAGATACGCAGTATTTT. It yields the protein CASSFGPRGTDTQYF.

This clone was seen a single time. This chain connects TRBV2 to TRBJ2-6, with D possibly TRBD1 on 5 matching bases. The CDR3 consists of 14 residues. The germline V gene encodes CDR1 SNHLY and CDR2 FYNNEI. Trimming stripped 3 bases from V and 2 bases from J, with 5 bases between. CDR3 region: CASSDRAGANVLTF. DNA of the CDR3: TGTGCCAGCAGTGACAGGGCTGGGGCCAACGTCCTGACTTTC.

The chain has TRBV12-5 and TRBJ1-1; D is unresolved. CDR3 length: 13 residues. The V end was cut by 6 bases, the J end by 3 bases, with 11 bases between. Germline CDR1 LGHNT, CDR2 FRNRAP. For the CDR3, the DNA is TGTGCTAGTGGGCCGCGGTTGGACACTGAAGCTTTCTTT. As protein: CASGPRLDTEAFF.

The CDR3 DNA is TGTGCCAGCAGTCCTGGACAGGCTAATTCACCCCTCCACTTT. It yields the protein CASSPGQANSPLHF. The chain uses TRBV6-5 and TRBJ1-6, with 7 positions matching TRBD1. Per germline, CDR1 MNHEY and CDR2 SVGAGI. Losses at the gene ends were 5 bases for V and 6 bases for J; bases not matched to a gene: 4. This CDR3 comprises 14 residues.

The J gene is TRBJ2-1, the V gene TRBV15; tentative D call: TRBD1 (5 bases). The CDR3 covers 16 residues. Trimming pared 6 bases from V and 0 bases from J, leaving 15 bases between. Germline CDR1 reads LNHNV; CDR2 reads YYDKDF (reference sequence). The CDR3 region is CATRGTGPTSYNEQFF. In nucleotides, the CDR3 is TGTGCCACCAGGGGAACAGGACCTACCTCCTACAATGAGCAGTTCTTC.

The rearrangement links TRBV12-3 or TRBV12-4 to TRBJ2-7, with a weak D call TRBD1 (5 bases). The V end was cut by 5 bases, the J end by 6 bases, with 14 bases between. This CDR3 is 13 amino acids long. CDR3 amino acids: CASSLRGQSEQYF. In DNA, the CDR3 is TGTGCCAGCAGTCTAAGGGGCCAGTCCGAGCAGTACTTC.

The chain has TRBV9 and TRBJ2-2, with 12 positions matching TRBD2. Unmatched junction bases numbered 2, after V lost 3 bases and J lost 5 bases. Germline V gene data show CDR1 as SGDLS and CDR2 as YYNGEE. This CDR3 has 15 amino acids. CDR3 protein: CASSATSGSTGELFF. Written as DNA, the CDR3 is TGTGCCAGCAGCGCGACTAGCGGGAGTACCGGGGAGCTGTTTTTT.